The next 28 T cell receptor beta chains were all read from a single sample in a study of T cells in Graves' hyperthyroidism and ophthalmopathy. Amplified TCR beta CDR3 regions came from RNA transcripts. The HTBI primer set served for first-round RT-PCR of the TCR CDR3. From the multiplex PCR reads, TCRdb called clonotypes with MiXCR, one entry per CDR3 protein. The sample lists some 620,000 distinct CDR3 sequences; 15% to 20% were seen once. Sequences were obtained from blood. These receptors originate from a woman under 40 with Graves' hyperthyroidism.

This clonotype turned up a few times. The rearrangement uses TRBV28 and TRBJ2-7; D tentatively reads TRBD1 or TRBD2 (5 bases each). The germline CDR1 and CDR2 sequences are MDHEN and SYDVKM. The CDR3 is 14 residues long. V lost 7 bases and J lost 2, with 15 bases in between. CDR3 DNA: TGTGCCAGCACCCGAGCCCAGGGACCCTACGAGCAGTACTTC. This encodes CASTRAQGPYEQYF.

In regard to this clonotype: A much bigger clone sits one base away, suggesting this may be a read error. V and J are TRBV25-1 and TRBJ1-2; no firm D call. This CDR3 has 13 amino acids. Germline V gives CDR1 MGHDK, CDR2 SYGVNS. CDR3 loop: CASGESGSYGYTF. The CDR3, as DNA: TGTGCCAGCGGTGAATCTGGGAGCTATGGCTACACCTTC.

The V gene is TRBV19, the J gene TRBJ2-5; D may be TRBD2 (5 bases). The V end was cut by 3 bases, the J end by 6 bases, with 11 bases between. Looked up from germline, CDR1 is LNHDA and CDR2 is SQIVND (reference sequence). The CDR3 contains 13 residues. Here the CDR3 reads CASSIGVGKTQYF. The DNA for the CDR3 is TGTGCCAGTAGTATCGGGGTCGGGAAGACCCAGTACTTC.

The chain is built from TRBV30 and TRBJ1-1; possible D gene TRBD1, 6 bases. CDR3 length: 15 amino acids. In germline, CDR1 is GTSNPN, CDR2 SVGIG (reference sequence). V dropped 1 base and J dropped 1 base, with 13 bases sitting between them. CDR3 sequence reads: CAWSDRGQWNTEAFF. CDR3 nucleotide sequence: TGTGCCTGGAGTGACCGAGGACAGTGGAACACTGAAGCTTTCTTT.

The chain links TRBV7-2 to TRBJ1-5, with D possibly matching TRBD1 (6 bases). The germline V and J ends were trimmed by 0 bases and 4 bases, with 10 bases remaining between them. CDR3 length equals 15 residues. The V gene's germline CDR1 is SGHTA and CDR2 FQGNSA. The CDR3 here is CASSLAGGPNQPQHF. The CDR3 region has the DNA TGTGCCAGCAGCTTAGCTGGGGGGCCGAATCAGCCCCAGCATTTT.

In its sample, this clonotype was seen many times. This chain connects TRBV2 to TRBJ2-5; 14 bases are shared with TRBD2. V lost 9 bases and J lost 4; bases outside the gene matches: 7. The CDR3 totals 15 residues. Germline CDR1 reads SNHLY; CDR2 reads FYNNEI. The CDR3 sequence is CASKLGLAGAETQYF. In nucleotides, the CDR3 is TGTGCCAGTAAACTGGGACTAGCGGGAGCAGAGACCCAGTACTTC.

Many counts were recorded for this clonotype. The chain has TRBV7-8 and TRBJ2-1; the D gene is possibly TRBD2 (6 bases). In germline, CDR1 is SGHVS, CDR2 FQNEAQ. Trimming removed 5 bases from V and 5 bases from J, with 16 bases in between. The CDR3 covers 15 residues. The CDR3 DNA reads as TGTGCCAGCAGCCGAACGGGACTGGGGGACAATGAGCAGTTCTTC. Its translation: CASSRTGLGDNEQFF.

This clonotype was counted only a few times. The chain recombines TRBV29-1 with TRBJ2-5; D call uncertain. V lost 3 bases and J lost 5, with 13 bases in between. Germline V gives CDR1 SQVTM, CDR2 ANQGSEA. The CDR3 is made up of 13 amino acids. CDR3 in amino acids: CSVEVSRGETQYF. Here the CDR3 DNA reads TGCAGCGTTGAGGTCAGCCGTGGGGAGACCCAGTACTTC.

This clonotype was observed a few times. A much larger clone differs by one base, so this may be a read error. J is TRBJ2-3 and V is TRBV11-2, with D possibly being TRBD2 (5 bases). The ends were cut back, 5 bases at V and 6 bases at J, with 15 bases in the middle. CDR3 length equals 14 residues. CDR1 and CDR2 from the germline V gene are SGHAT and FQNNGV. CDR3 sequence (DNA): TGTGCCAGCAGCCTAATGACTGGCGGGGATACGCAGTATTTT. Amino acids: CASSLMTGGDTQYF. Together with reference TRBV11-2 and TRBJ2-3, the CDR3 gives the full variable domain: EAGVAQSPRYKIIEKRQSVAFWCNPISGHATLYWYQQILGQGPKLLIQFQNNGVVDDSQLPKDRFSAERLKGVDSTLKIQPAKLEDSAVYLCASSLMTGGDTQYFGPGTRLTVL.

This clonotype was seen repeatedly, ten times or more. V usage is TRBV27 and J usage is TRBJ1-1; D gene unclear. Germline V gene data show CDR1 as MNHEY and CDR2 as SMNVEV (reference sequence). Trimming left V 5 bases short and J 2 bases short, with 18 bases between. This CDR3 has 16 amino acids. The CDR3 coding sequence is TGTGCCAGCAGTCCCTACGGGAGAGGGTCAAACACTGAAGCTTTCTTT. Amino acids: CASSPYGRGSNTEAFF.

V and J are TRBV28 and TRBJ2-1; D is tentatively TRBD1 or TRBD2 (7 bases each). V lost 3 bases to trimming and J lost 7 bases, with 19 bases between them. CDR3 length: 16 amino acids. Germline loops: CDR1 MDHEN, CDR2 SYDVKM. For the CDR3, the DNA is TGTGCCAGCAGTTTGCCCCCAGGGCAGGGGGGGAATGAGCAGTTCTTC. Its translation: CASSLPPGQGGNEQFF.

The chain has TRBV9 and TRBJ2-7, with D maybe TRBD1 (6 bases). Germline CDR1 reads SGDLS; CDR2 reads YYNGEE. Trimming removed 0 bases at V and 1 base at J, with 11 bases between. There are 15 residues in the CDR3. The CDR3 protein is CASSVGQVGSYEQYF. In DNA form, the CDR3 reads TGTGCCAGCAGCGTAGGACAGGTAGGGTCCTACGAGCAGTACTTC.

This clonotype was seen ten or more times. This rearrangement joins TRBV6-1 to TRBJ2-3; D is uncertain. Germline lookup yields CDR1 MNHNS and CDR2 SASEGT. Trimming pared 5 bases from V and 6 bases from J, leaving 15 bases between. The CDR3 covers 14 residues. The CDR3 DNA is TGTGCCAGCAGTTGGGCGAGGTTTGGCGATACGCAGTATTTT. Its protein is CASSWARFGDTQYF.

The chain couples TRBV10-3 to TRBJ1-1, with D unclear. V was cut by 3 bases and J by 0 bases, with 11 bases left in between. The CDR3 is 15 residues long. Germline CDR1 reads ENHRY; CDR2 reads SYGVKD. CDR3 DNA: TGTGCCATCAGTGACGGGTTGAATCTGAACACTGAAGCTTTCTTT. This encodes CAISDGLNLNTEAFF.

The chain has TRBV20-1 and TRBJ1-1; D unresolved. Germline V gives CDR1 DFQATT, CDR2 SNEGSKA (reference sequence). The CDR3 has 13 residues. V dropped 1 base and J dropped 0 bases, with 6 bases sitting between them. In DNA form, the CDR3 reads TGCAGTGCTAGAGTCAGGATGAACACTGAAGCTTTCTTT. Its protein is CSARVRMNTEAFF.

This CDR3 is CASSRDRIEKLFF. The CDR3 DNA reads TGCGCCAGCAGCCGCGACAGGATTGAAAAACTGTTTTTT. The chain recombines TRBV4-1 with TRBJ1-4; D is possibly TRBD1 (6 bases). The germline CDR1 and CDR2 sequences are MGHRA and YSYEKL. Between the trimmed V and J ends, which lost 4 bases and 7 bases, there was a span of 10 bases. The CDR3 runs 13 residues.

This clonotype occurred many times. This chain joins TRBV11-2 and TRBJ1-1; no definite D call. CDR1 is SGHAT, CDR2 FQNNGV, per germline. V was shortened by 5 bases and J by 1 base, with 8 bases between the two germline ends. This CDR3 has 13 residues. The DNA of the CDR3 is TGTGCCAGCAGCGAGAACCGGAACACTGAAGCTTTCTTT. Translating gives CASSENRNTEAFF.

Only a few counts were recorded for this clonotype. The chain has TRBV6-6 and TRBJ2-7, with 10 bases identical to TRBD1. Germline CDR1 and CDR2: MNHNY and SVGAGI (reference sequence). The CDR3 is 14 residues long. The V segment lost 6 bases and the J segment 5 bases; nucleotides outside the gene matches: 7. CDR3 nucleotide sequence: TGTGCCAGCAGGAGAGACAGGGGGCTCAACGAGCAGTACTTC. It specifies CASRRDRGLNEQYF.

The V call is TRBV7-2, the J call TRBJ1-6, with TRBD1 as a possible D gene (6 bases). V lost 2 bases and J 9 bases, leaving 17 bases between the germline ends. Looked up from germline, CDR1 is SGHTA and CDR2 is FQGNSA. The CDR3 loop spans 16 amino acids. The CDR3 loop reads CASSLNGYRAFSPLHF. The CDR3 DNA sequence: TGTGCCAGCAGCTTAAATGGGTACAGGGCGTTTTCACCCCTCCACTTT.

This clonotype has just a few counts. The rearrangement joins TRBV4-1 to TRBJ2-1; tentatively, D is TRBD1 or TRBD2 (5 bases each). V lost 6 bases and J lost 2, with 17 bases in between. Germline loops: CDR1 MGHRA, CDR2 YSYEKL. This CDR3 region has 16 residues. Here the CDR3 reads CASRVNRDATYNEQFF. The CDR3 DNA follows: TGCGCCAGCAGGGTGAACCGGGACGCGACCTACAATGAGCAGTTCTTC.

At least ten counts were recorded for this clonotype. The gene calls are TRBV27 and TRBJ1-6; D not resolved. Per germline, CDR1 MNHEY and CDR2 SMNVEV (reference sequence). This CDR3 comprises 12 residues. The V gene lost 5 bases and the J gene lost 7 bases, with 6 bases spanning the gap. DNA for the CDR3: TGTGCCAGCAGTCTCACAAATTCACCCCTCCACTTT. Residues: CASSLTNSPLHF.

This clonotype was counted many times. The chain employs TRBV3-1 and TRBJ1-5; no firm D call. Trimming shortened V by 6 bases and J by 4 bases, and 13 bases separated the two germline ends. CDR3 length: 14 amino acids. The germline CDR1 and CDR2 sequences are LGHDT and YNNKEL (reference sequence). CDR3 residues: CASSLSVGNQPQHF. The CDR3 DNA is TGTGCCAGCAGTTTGTCGGTCGGTAATCAGCCCCAGCATTTT.

The chain couples TRBV7-2 to TRBJ2-6; D remains unclear. Germline V gene lookup returns CDR1 SGHTA and CDR2 FQGNSA. The CDR3 is 15 amino acids. Between the trimmed V and J ends, which lost 3 bases and 1 base, there was a span of 7 bases. Here the CDR3 DNA reads TGTGCCAGCAGCTTTTGGGGATCTGGGGCCAACGTCCTGACTTTC. Its translation: CASSFWGSGANVLTF.

This clonotype has ten or more counts. The chain employs TRBV20-1 and TRBJ2-7; D unclear. This CDR3 has 13 residues. Looked up from germline, CDR1 is DFQATT and CDR2 is SNEGSKA (reference sequence). Trimming shortened V by 0 bases and J by 1 base, and 7 bases separated the two germline ends. CDR3 coding DNA: TGCAGTGCTAGAGATTACGGTTCCTACGAGCAGTACTTC. As protein: CSARDYGSYEQYF.

This clonotype has at least ten counts. The rearrangement joins TRBV12-5 to TRBJ2-7; D is unclear. V was cut by 1 base and J by 5 bases, with 18 bases left in between. The CDR3 is made up of 16 amino acids. Germline-derived CDR1 and CDR2 are LGHNT and FRNRAP. As DNA, the CDR3 is TGTGCTAGTGGTTTGGGCGACTTATTGCGACGGCACGAGCAGTACTTC. Translation: CASGLGDLLRRHEQYF.

This sequence joins TRBV7-3 and TRBJ2-2; D is unresolved. Trimming pared 5 bases from V and 6 bases from J, leaving 13 bases between. This CDR3 spans 14 amino acids. Germline CDR1 is SGHTA and CDR2 is FQGTGA. The CDR3 sequence is CASSPPGASGELFF. The CDR3 DNA reads TGTGCCAGCAGCCCCCCGGGCGCTTCCGGGGAGCTGTTTTTT.

This clonotype was counted at least ten times. The rearrangement joins TRBV11-2 to TRBJ2-1, with TRBD2 identical over 11 bases. Germline CDR1 reads SGHAT; CDR2 reads FQNNGV. The CDR3 consists of 15 residues. Germline trimming cut 3 bases from V and 5 bases from J; bases unmatched to any gene: 3. The CDR3 reads CASSLGLADNNEQFF. The DNA of the CDR3 is TGTGCCAGCAGCTTGGGACTAGCGGACAACAATGAGCAGTTCTTC.

This clonotype was seen ten or more times. V gene TRBV28 combines with J gene TRBJ2-3; the D is unclear. Germline V gene sequence: CDR1 MDHEN, CDR2 SYDVKM. This CDR3 spans 14 amino acids. Trimming shortened V by 7 bases and J by 1 base, and 12 bases separated the two germline ends. The CDR3 DNA follows: TGTGCCAGCATACCCCCAACTGGCACAGATACGCAGTATTTT. This codes for CASIPPTGTDTQYF.